What follows are 26 T cell receptor beta chains derived from one specimen sequenced in a study of blood T cell repertoires in COVID-19. Clones were read by immunoSEQ multiplex PCR, and TCRdb kept only the in-frame ones, dropping some. The data show approximately 150,000 clones, 82% seen once. The material sequenced was peripheral blood. The receptors shown here come from an older woman with acute or convalescent COVID-19.

CDR3 bases: TGTGCCAGCAGTGAAGCGAGAGGAATAGGAAACACCATATATTTT. This translates into CASSEARGIGNTIYF. The genes are TRBV2 and TRBJ1-3; D gene uncertain. Germline assignment: CDR1 SNHLY and CDR2 FYNNEI. The CDR3 runs 15 residues. V was pared by 0 bases and J by 4 bases, with 10 bases between.

The CDR3 coding sequence is TGTGCCAGCAGCATGCCCCGGACAGGGGCCCGCAATCAGCCCCAGCATTTT. Its protein product is CASSMPRTGARNQPQHF. The V and J genes are TRBV28 and TRBJ1-5; 9 bases are a match to TRBD1. The J segment lost 2 bases and the V segment lost 6 bases, leaving 11 bases of the junction unmatched. Germline values: CDR1 MDHEN, CDR2 SYDVKM. This CDR3 is 17 amino acids long.

This clone showed up just once. This sequence joins TRBV19 and TRBJ2-7, with 7 positions matching TRBD1. With 3 bases clipped from V and 2 bases from J, the junction kept 10 bases outside the gene matches. This CDR3 contains 16 residues. CDR1 and CDR2 (germline): LNHDA, SQIVND (reference sequence). The CDR3 spells CASSIGGQRGTYEQYF. The CDR3 DNA reads TGTGCCAGTAGTATTGGGGGACAGCGCGGCACCTACGAGCAGTACTTC.

The chain links TRBV19 to TRBJ1-3; the D is unclear. CDR3 size: 15 residues. Trimming shortened V by 3 bases and J by 2 bases, and 11 bases separated the two germline ends. Per the germline V gene, CDR1 is LNHDA and CDR2 is SQIVND (reference sequence). The CDR3 DNA is TGTGCCAGTAGTATGTTACGGGGTCCTGGAAACACCATATATTTT. Translating it yields CASSMLRGPGNTIYF.

The chain is built from TRBV7-2 and TRBJ2-1, with D possibly matching TRBD2 (7 bases). V lost 2 bases and J lost 7, with 21 bases in between. This CDR3 contains 17 residues. Germline V lookup: CDR1 SGHTA, CDR2 FQGNSA. CDR3 sequence reads: CASSLRGSGMWRNEQFF. The CDR3 coding sequence is TGTGCCAGCAGCTTAAGGGGGAGCGGGATGTGGCGAAATGAGCAGTTCTTC.

This clone has just one count. V gene TRBV6-5 combines with J gene TRBJ1-1; possible D gene TRBD1, 5 bases. V was cut by 5 bases and J by 1 base, with 11 bases left in between. The germline CDR1 and CDR2 sequences are MNHEY and SVGAGI. CDR3 size: 14 residues. The CDR3 region is CASSLFGGNTEAFF. CDR3 in DNA: TGTGCCAGCAGTCTTTTCGGGGGGAACACTGAAGCTTTCTTT.

Turning to this clone: A single base separates this from a much larger clone, so it may be a read error. The chain couples TRBV7-9 to TRBJ1-3; D is possibly TRBD1 (5 bases). Germline V gene lookup returns CDR1 SEHNR and CDR2 FQNEAQ (reference sequence). This CDR3 is built from 17 residues. Trimming shortened V by 0 bases and J by 0 bases, and 12 bases separated the two germline ends. CDR3 protein: CASSLAGNRFSGNTIYF. In nucleotides, the CDR3 is TGTGCCAGCAGCTTAGCAGGGAACAGGTTCTCTGGAAACACCATATATTTT.

The J gene is TRBJ2-7, the V gene TRBV7-2; 9 bases are shared with TRBD1. The ends lost 1 base at V and 2 bases at J; junction bases unmatched: 3. The CDR3 totals 15 residues. The germline CDR1 and CDR2 sequences are SGHTA and FQGNSA. The CDR3 DNA reads TGTGCCAGCAGCTTAGTCACAGGGGGCGCCTACGAGCAGTACTTC. Protein: CASSLVTGGAYEQYF.

This chain connects TRBV5-1 to TRBJ1-1; TRBD1 agrees at 7 bases. V was clipped by 7 bases and J by 1 base; unmatched bases: 1. There are 12 residues in the CDR3. Germline V gene sequence: CDR1 SGHRS, CDR2 YFSETQ. CDR3 sequence (DNA): TGCGCCAGCGGGGACAGGAACACTGAAGCTTTCTTT. It translates to CASGDRNTEAFF.

The rearrangement joins TRBV9 to TRBJ1-1; 8 nucleotides align to TRBD1. The CDR3 is 14 residues long. CDR1 is SGDLS and CDR2 is YYNGEE in the germline V gene. The junction had 2 bases not matched to a gene; V was cut back by 0 bases and J by 4 bases. CDR3 residues: CASSVVQGGTEAFF. In nucleotides, the CDR3 is TGTGCCAGCAGCGTAGTACAGGGGGGCACTGAAGCTTTCTTT.

V usage is TRBV19 and J usage is TRBJ2-5; TRBD1 matches 8 bases. V dropped 3 bases and J dropped 4; count of bases not matched to a gene: 1. This CDR3 is 13 amino acids long. Germline lookup yields CDR1 LNHDA and CDR2 SQIVND (reference sequence). In DNA form, the CDR3 reads TGTGCCAGTAGTATCCAGGGGGCAGAGACCCAGTACTTC. Amino acid sequence: CASSIQGAETQYF.

The chain has TRBV5-1 and TRBJ1-2; TRBD1 matches 7 bases. The germline gives CDR1 SGHRS, CDR2 YFSETQ. V trimming: 4 bases; J trimming: 8 bases; junction bases outside the gene matches: 17. This CDR3 is 16 amino acids long. The CDR3 reads CASSPGTVFQGTGYTF. The CDR3, as DNA: TGCGCCAGCAGCCCCGGGACAGTTTTTCAAGGTACAGGCTACACCTTC.

This clone has just a few counts. The chain carries TRBV15 and TRBJ1-1; 7 bases are a match to TRBD1. Germline V gene lookup returns CDR1 LNHNV and CDR2 YYDKDF (reference sequence). The ends lost 3 bases at V and 3 bases at J; junction bases unmatched: 4. This CDR3 is 14 amino acids long. DNA of the CDR3: TGTGCCACCAGCAGTGGGGACAGTTACACTGAAGCTTTCTTT. It codes for CATSSGDSYTEAFF.

The CDR3 reads CASSVSGGRAAYNEQFF. In DNA, the CDR3 is TGTGCCAGCAGCGTATCTGGCGGGAGGGCGGCCTACAATGAGCAGTTCTTC. J is TRBJ2-1 and V is TRBV9; TRBD2 matches at 9 bases. Trimming removed 1 base from V and 2 bases from J; junction bases left unmatched: 7. The CDR3 contains 17 residues. CDR1 and CDR2 from the germline V gene are SGDLS and YYNGEE.

Details on this clone: Other nucleotide sequences in the sample specify the same CDR3. The chain links TRBV11-2 to TRBJ2-3; 7 bases fit TRBD1. The J segment lost 5 bases and the V segment lost 5 bases, leaving 1 base of the junction unmatched. Germline CDR1 reads SGHAT; CDR2 reads FQNNGV. The CDR3 has 12 residues. The CDR3 loop is CASSNRGDTQYF. DNA of the CDR3: TGTGCCAGCAGCAACAGGGGAGATACGCAGTATTTT.

The rearrangement joins TRBV15 to TRBJ1-1; D remains unclear. Germline values: CDR1 LNHNV, CDR2 YYDKDF (reference sequence). This CDR3 has 14 amino acids. Trimming left V 3 bases short and J 3 bases short, with 11 bases between. CDR3 sequence reads: CATSSRDLHTEAFF. The CDR3 nucleotides read TGTGCCACCAGCAGCCGAGACTTGCACACTGAAGCTTTCTTT.

This chain links TRBV6-1 with TRBJ1-3; perhaps TRBD1 as D (6 bases). The length of the CDR3 is 14 residues. Germline loops: CDR1 MNHNS, CDR2 SASEGT. Trimming pared 2 bases from V and 4 bases from J, leaving 9 bases between. The CDR3 DNA follows: TGTGCCAGCAGTGAACAGGGGTCAGGAAACACCATATATTTT. Residues: CASSEQGSGNTIYF.

The chain carries TRBV7-6 and TRBJ1-1; TRBD1 aligns across 8 bases. Looked up from germline, CDR1 is SGHVS and CDR2 is FNYEAQ. This CDR3 has 16 residues. J lost 1 base, V lost 0 bases, and 4 bases had no gene match. Here the CDR3 DNA reads TGTGCCAGCAGCTTAGCGACAGGGGCCCCGAACACTGAAGCTTTCTTT. As protein: CASSLATGAPNTEAFF.

The chain links TRBV5-1 to TRBJ2-7, with D possibly being TRBD1 or TRBD2 (6 bases each). Per germline, CDR1 SGHRS and CDR2 YFSETQ. The V end lost 4 bases, the J end lost 2 bases, and 16 bases lay between the germline ends. This CDR3 contains 15 residues. The CDR3 DNA follows: TGCGCCAGCAGCCTGGGGGGCCCCGGCACCTACGAGCAGTACTTC. This translates into CASSLGGPGTYEQYF.

V usage is TRBV30 and J usage is TRBJ1-5; 8 bases are a match to TRBD1. This CDR3 comprises 15 residues. V shed 0 bases and J 4 bases; nucleotides not matched to a gene: 5. The germline V gene has CDR1 GTSNPN and CDR2 SVGIG (reference sequence). The CDR3 sequence is CAWSVGRGLNQPQHF. The DNA of the CDR3 is TGTGCCTGGAGTGTAGGCAGGGGGCTGAATCAGCCCCAGCATTTT.

The chain joins TRBV9 to TRBJ2-1, with 11 bases lining up with TRBD2. The CDR3 spans 15 residues. V lost 0 bases, J lost 10 bases, and 6 bases stayed unmatched. CDR1 is SGDLS, CDR2 YYNGEE, per germline. The CDR3 DNA reads TGTGCCAGCAGCGTAGAAAGTAGCGGGAGGGGGGAGCAGTTCTTC. This encodes CASSVESSGRGEQFF. Together with reference TRBV9 and TRBJ2-1, the CDR3 gives the full variable domain: DSGVTQTPKHLITATGQRVTLRCSPRSGDLSVYWYQQSLDQGLQFLIQYYNGEERAKGNILERFSAQQFPDLHSELNLSSLELGDSALYFCASSVESSGRGEQFFGPGTRLTVL.

The genes are TRBV30 and TRBJ2-4, with TRBD2 as a possible D gene (6 bases). With 5 bases removed from V and 3 bases from J, the gap between germline ends came to 11 bases. Germline lookup yields CDR1 GTSNPN and CDR2 SVGIG (reference sequence). The CDR3 is 13 residues long. CDR3 in amino acids: CAWGAEGKNIQYF. The CDR3, as DNA: TGTGCCTGGGGGGCGGAGGGCAAAAACATTCAGTACTTC.

The CDR3, as DNA: TGTGCCAGCAGTTGGGGCAGGTTGAGTCAGCCCCAGCATTTT. This encodes CASSWGRLSQPQHF. The rearrangement uses TRBV27 and TRBJ1-5, with a weak D call TRBD1 (5 bases). Per germline, CDR1 MNHEY and CDR2 SMNVEV (reference sequence). The ends were cut back, 4 bases at V and 6 bases at J, with 13 bases in the middle. The CDR3 contains 14 residues.

The chain carries TRBV5-1 and TRBJ2-7, with a tentative D call TRBD2 (5 bases). This CDR3 comprises 13 residues. The germline V gene has CDR1 SGHRS and CDR2 YFSETQ. The V and J ends lost 0 bases and 7 bases respectively, with 11 bases between them. The CDR3 loop reads CASSLEVRGEQYF. The CDR3 DNA reads TGCGCCAGCAGCTTGGAAGTCCGAGGGGAGCAGTACTTC.

The CDR3 bases are TGCGCCAGCAGCTTGGCCCCAGCGGTAGAAAACATTCAGTACTTC. It is translated as CASSLAPAVENIQYF. The chain couples TRBV5-1 to TRBJ2-4, with a weak D call TRBD2 (5 bases). Germline values: CDR1 SGHRS, CDR2 YFSETQ. The V end lost 0 bases, the J end lost 5 bases, and 12 bases lay between the germline ends. The CDR3 has 15 amino acids.

This clone has only one observation. The chain recombines TRBV5-1 with TRBJ2-3; 13 positions match TRBD2. The CDR3 covers 19 residues. Unmatched junction bases numbered 11, after V lost 2 bases and J lost 2 bases. Looked up from germline, CDR1 is SGHRS and CDR2 is YFSETQ. CDR3 protein: CASSFSPPGLAGNTDTQYF. The CDR3 nucleotides are TGCGCCAGCAGCTTCTCCCCACCGGGACTAGCGGGGAACACAGATACGCAGTATTTT.